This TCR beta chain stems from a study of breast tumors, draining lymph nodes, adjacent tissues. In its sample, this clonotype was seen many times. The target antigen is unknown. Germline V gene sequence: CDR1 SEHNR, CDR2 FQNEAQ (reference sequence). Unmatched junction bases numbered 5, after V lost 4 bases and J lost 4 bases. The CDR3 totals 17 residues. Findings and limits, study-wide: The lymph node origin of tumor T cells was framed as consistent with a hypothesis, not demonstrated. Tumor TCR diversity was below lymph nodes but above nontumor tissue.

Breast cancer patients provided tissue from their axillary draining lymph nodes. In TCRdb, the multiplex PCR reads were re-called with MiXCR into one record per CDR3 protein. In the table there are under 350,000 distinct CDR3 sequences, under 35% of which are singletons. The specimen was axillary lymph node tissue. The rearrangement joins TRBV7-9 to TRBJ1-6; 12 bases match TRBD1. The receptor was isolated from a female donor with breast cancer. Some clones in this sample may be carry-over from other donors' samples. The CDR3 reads CASSSRDRGRYNSPLHF. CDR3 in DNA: TGTGCCAGCAGCTCAAGGGACAGGGGGCGATATAATTCACCCCTCCACTTT. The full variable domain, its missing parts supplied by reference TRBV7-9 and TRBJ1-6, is DTGVSQNPRHKITKRGQNVTFRCDPISEHNRLYWYRQTLGQGPEFLTYFQNEAQLEKSRLLSDRFSAERPKGSFSTLEIQRTEQGDSAMYLCASSSRDRGRYNSPLHFGNGTRLTVT.